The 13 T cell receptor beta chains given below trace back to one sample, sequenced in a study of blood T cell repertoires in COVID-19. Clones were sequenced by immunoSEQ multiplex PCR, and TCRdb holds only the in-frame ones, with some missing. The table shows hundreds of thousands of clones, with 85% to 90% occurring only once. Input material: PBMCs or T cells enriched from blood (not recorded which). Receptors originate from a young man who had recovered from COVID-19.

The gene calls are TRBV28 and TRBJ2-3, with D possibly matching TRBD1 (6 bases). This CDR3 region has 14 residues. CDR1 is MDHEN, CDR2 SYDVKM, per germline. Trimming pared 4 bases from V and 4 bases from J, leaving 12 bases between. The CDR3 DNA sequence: TGTGCCAGCAGTTCTCCGACAGGTTCAGATACGCAGTATTTT. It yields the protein CASSSPTGSDTQYF.

CDR3 bases: TGTGCCAGCAGTTTTGGCGGGAACCTTAACTATGGCTACACCTTC. This translates into CASSFGGNLNYGYTF. The chain has TRBV28 and TRBJ1-2, with D uncertain. The CDR3 runs to 15 residues. The ends were cut back, 3 bases at V and 1 base at J, with 12 bases in the middle. CDR1 and CDR2 from the germline V gene are MDHEN and SYDVKM.

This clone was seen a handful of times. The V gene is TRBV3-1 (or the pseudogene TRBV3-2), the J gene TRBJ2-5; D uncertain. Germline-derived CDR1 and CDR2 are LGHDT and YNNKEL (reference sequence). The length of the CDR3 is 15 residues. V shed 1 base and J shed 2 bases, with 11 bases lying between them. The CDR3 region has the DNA TGTGCCAGCAGCCAAGTCTTACGGTTACAAGAGACCCAGTACTTC. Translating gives CASSQVLRLQETQYF.

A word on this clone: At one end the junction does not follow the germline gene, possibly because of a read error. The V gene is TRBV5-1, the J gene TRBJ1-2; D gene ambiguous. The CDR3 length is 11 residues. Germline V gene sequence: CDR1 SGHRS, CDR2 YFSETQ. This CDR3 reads CASSLGDYNYF. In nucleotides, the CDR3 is TGCGCCAGCAGCTTGGGCGACTATAACTACTTC.

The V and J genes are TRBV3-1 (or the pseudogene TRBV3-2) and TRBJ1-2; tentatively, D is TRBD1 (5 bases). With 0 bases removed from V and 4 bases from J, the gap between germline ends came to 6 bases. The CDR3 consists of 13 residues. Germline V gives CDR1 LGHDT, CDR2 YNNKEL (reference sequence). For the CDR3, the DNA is TGTGCCAGCAGCCAAGAAGGGGCCTATGGCTACACCTTC. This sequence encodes CASSQEGAYGYTF.

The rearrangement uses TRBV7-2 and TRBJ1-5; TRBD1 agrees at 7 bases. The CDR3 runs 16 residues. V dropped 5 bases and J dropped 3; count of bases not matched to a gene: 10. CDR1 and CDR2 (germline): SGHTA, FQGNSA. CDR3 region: CASSPTGRGVNQPQHF. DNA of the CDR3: TGTGCCAGCAGCCCGACAGGGAGAGGGGTCAATCAGCCCCAGCATTTT.

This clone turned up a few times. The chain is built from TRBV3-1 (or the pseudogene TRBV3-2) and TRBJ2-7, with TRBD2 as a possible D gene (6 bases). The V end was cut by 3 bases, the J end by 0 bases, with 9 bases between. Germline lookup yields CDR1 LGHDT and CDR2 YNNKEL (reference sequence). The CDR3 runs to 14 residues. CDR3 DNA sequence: TGTGCCAGCAGCCAGTCGGGAGCCTCCTACGAGCAGTACTTC. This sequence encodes CASSQSGASYEQYF.

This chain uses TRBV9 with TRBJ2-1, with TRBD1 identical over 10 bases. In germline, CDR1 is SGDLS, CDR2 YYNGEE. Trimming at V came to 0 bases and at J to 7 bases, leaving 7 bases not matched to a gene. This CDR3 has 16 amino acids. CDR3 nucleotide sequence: TGTGCCAGCAGCGTAGCTACGACAGGGGGCTGGAATGAGCAGTTCTTC. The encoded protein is CASSVATTGGWNEQFF.

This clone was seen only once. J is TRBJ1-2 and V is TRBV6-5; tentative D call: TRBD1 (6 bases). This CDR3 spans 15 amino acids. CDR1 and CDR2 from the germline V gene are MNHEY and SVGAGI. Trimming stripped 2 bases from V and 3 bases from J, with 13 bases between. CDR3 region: CASSYSSKGDYGYTF. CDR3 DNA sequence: TGTGCCAGCAGTTACAGTTCAAAGGGGGACTATGGCTACACCTTC.

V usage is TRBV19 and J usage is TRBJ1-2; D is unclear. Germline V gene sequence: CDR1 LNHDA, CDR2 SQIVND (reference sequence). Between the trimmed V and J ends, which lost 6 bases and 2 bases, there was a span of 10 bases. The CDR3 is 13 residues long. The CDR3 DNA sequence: TGTGCCAGTAGGAACGACGGGAACTATGGCTACACCTTC. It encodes CASRNDGNYGYTF.

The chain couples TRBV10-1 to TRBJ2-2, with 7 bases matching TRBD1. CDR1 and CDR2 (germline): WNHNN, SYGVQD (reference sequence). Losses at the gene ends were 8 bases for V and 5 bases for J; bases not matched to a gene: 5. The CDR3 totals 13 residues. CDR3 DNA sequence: TGCGCCAGCCGACAGGGACCAACCGGGGAGCTGTTTTTT. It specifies CASRQGPTGELFF.

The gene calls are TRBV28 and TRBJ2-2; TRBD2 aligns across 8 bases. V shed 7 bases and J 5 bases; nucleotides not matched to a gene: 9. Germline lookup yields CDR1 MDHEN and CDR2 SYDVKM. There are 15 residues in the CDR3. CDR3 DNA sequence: TGTGCCAGCACGCAAAGCGGGAGCGGGACCGGGGAGCTGTTTTTT. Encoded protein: CASTQSGSGTGELFF.

DNA for the CDR3: TGTGCCAGCAGCCCCCGCGGACAGGGGGGACGCGAGCAGTACTTC. It specifies CASSPRGQGGREQYF. This chain connects TRBV11-2 to TRBJ2-7; 10 nucleotides align to TRBD1. CDR1 and CDR2 (germline): SGHAT, FQNNGV. CDR3 length: 15 residues. Trimming took 5 bases from V and 6 from J; bases not matched to a gene: 10.